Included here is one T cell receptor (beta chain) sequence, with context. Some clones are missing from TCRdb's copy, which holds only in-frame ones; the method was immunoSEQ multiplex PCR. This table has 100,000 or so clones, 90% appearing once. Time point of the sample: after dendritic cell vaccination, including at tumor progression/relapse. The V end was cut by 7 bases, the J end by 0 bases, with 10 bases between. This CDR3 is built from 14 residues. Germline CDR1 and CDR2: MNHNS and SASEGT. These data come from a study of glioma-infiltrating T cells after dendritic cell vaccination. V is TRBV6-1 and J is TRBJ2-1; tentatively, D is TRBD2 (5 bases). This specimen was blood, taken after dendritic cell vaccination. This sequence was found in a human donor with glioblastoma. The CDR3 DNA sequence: TGTGCCAGCATCGGCGCGGGCTCCTACAATGAGCAGTTCTTC. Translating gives CASIGAGSYNEQFF.